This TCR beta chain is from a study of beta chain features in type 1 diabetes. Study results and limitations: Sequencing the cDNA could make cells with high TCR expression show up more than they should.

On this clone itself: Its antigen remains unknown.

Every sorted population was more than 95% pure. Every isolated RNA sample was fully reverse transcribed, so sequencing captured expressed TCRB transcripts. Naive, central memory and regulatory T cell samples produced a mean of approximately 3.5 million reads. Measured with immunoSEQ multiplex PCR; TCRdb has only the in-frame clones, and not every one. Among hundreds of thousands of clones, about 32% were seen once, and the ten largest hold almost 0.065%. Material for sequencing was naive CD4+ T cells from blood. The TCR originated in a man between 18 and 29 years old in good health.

CDR3 loop: CASSLGTSGARETQYF. For the CDR3, the DNA is TGTGCCAGCAGCCTTGGGACTAGCGGGGCCCGGGAGACCCAGTACTTC. V and J are TRBV7-6 and TRBJ2-5; 13 bases line up with TRBD2. The length of the CDR3 is 16 residues. V shed 5 bases and J 5 bases; nucleotides not matched to a gene: 8. Germline V gene data show CDR1 as SGHVS and CDR2 as FNYEAQ.